This TCR beta chain was profiled in a study of shared clonotypes between healthy human individuals (TCRdb year 2020). Study-level background: The cohort included three men and a couple of women between 18 and 49 years of age. For each donor, CD4 naive and CD4 memory were each run on three plates, CD8 naive on two plates, and CD8 memory on one plate. Blood TCR repertoires of roughly five healthy adults were deeply sequenced to estimate repertoire size and the extent of clonotype sharing between individuals. Libraries were prepared and TCR repertoires were sequenced by different laboratories using diverse techniques, in order to increase sequencing depth and limit assay-specific biases. Between about 0.94 and 10 billion PBMCs per donor were obtained by leukapheresis. What the work shows at the level of the full study, not this receptor alone: Compared with non-shared clonotypes, the clonotypes found in all four sorted-subset donors had higher generation probabilities. About 4.5% of naive CD4, 3.5% of naive CD8, 2.3% of memory CD4, and about 0.4% of memory CD8 clonotypes were shared across several donors. Rarefaction of sorted-subset datasets indicated incomplete sequencing despite the large sequencing depth. The small number of donors limited the genetic and exposure-history diversity represented. Sampling was limited to blood, and TCR repertoires in tissue likely differ from TCR repertoires in blood. Naive subsets generally had larger estimated clonotype richness than memory subsets. Pairwise subsampling led to the expectation that sequencing depth would affect the degree of clonotype sharing among donors.

Details on this clone: Its target antigen remains unknown. Base qualities were left out, and no much larger clone turns up one base away.

The donors were healthy, HIV-negative adults with no recently reported acute infections or vaccinations. All donors were Caucasian adults living in Nashville, Tennessee, USA. Magnetic negative selection was used to enrich CD4+ T cells, after which naive cells were positively selected on CD45RA and the negative fraction became the memory subset. After blood collection by leukapheresis, PBMCs were isolated using Ficoll-Histopaque density gradient centrifugation and then cryopreserved in the vapor phase of liquid nitrogen. Analytical flow cytometry was used to check the purity and quantity of each magnetically sorted T cell population. Each sorted fraction had its genomic DNA isolated and then quantified by UV absorbance on a Nanodrop 2000c. Based on the germline V gene, the CDR1 and CDR2 sequences are KGHSH and LQKENI. V and J are truncated by 0 bases and 5 bases respectively, leaving an intervening sequence of 11 bases. The CDR3 sequence holds 14 residues, the cysteine and phenylalanine included. Just CDR3 DNA is preserved here, 42 bases in frame from base 1.

TCR CDR3 regions were amplified from genomic DNA by multiplex PCR using the deep immunoSEQ assay. For each cell subset, the extracted genomic DNA was distributed evenly across all wells of several immunoSEQ 96-well plates, and each plate served as one replicate. Each replicate PCR for sorted subsets received roughly 0.2 ug genomic DNA, equal to about 30,000 T cell genomes. The purified libraries were quantified using a Qubit 3.0 fluorometer, sized with a Bioanalyzer 2100, and then quantified again using the KAPA Library Quantification kit. Every immunoSEQ 96-well plate was sequenced on a dedicated single-read 150-cycle Illumina NextSeq 550 flow cell. In the source study's methods: Because the immunoSEQ output included only junctional sequences and no quality scores, the filtering could not be the same as the filtering used for full-length reads. To assign V/J genes and CDR3, sequences were annotated against IMGT germline references using PyIR, a Python wrapper for IgBLAST v1.9. Reads with weak V/J assignments (E-value above 1e-6), missing CDR3, stop codons, out-of-frame junctions, or ambiguous translated residues were removed. V3J clonotypes were defined as sequences sharing the same inferred V gene, J gene, and CDR3 amino acid sequence. Percentage overlap between repertoires was calculated by dividing the number of shared unique clonotypes by the size of the smaller repertoire. Three approaches were used to assess repertoire richness: RTK rarefaction, the Chao1 estimator, and Recon v2.1 estimates of unobserved clonotypes. OLGA was used to compute generation probabilities for all TCRbeta clonotypes that the gDNA method yielded from several donors. TCRdb's version of the immuneACCESS table is confined to in-frame rearrangements and falls short of the full clone set. An unresolved V gene accounts for under half of the shortfall where checked; the remainder is of unknown origin. For V, J and clone size, that table is used; D and trimming come from the DNA. In this sample the table shows 2,100,000 or so clones, approximately 95% of which occur a single time. Together, the top ten hold 0.1% to 0.15% of the sample.

This clonotype was obtained from a man aged 18 to 29 in good health. Recombination joined TRBV18 with TRBJ2-7; TRBD2 might be the D gene, on 5 matching bases. The material sequenced was naive CD4+ T cells sorted from blood. This sample's cell subset or site label indicates: CD45RA+ positively selected. The sequenced DNA is TGTGCCAGCTCACCACCGGCTAGCTTTAACGAGCAGTACTTC. This gives the protein CASSPPASFNEQYF.